These 4 T cell receptor beta chains came from one sample sequenced in a study of Ad26.COV2.S vaccination and SARS-CoV-2 variants. Treatment meaning: around 19 received Ad26.COV2.S at low or high dose, single or two shots; about 5 received placebo; per-sample allocation not given. Sampling happened 63 days after the first vaccine or placebo injection. Some clones are missing from TCRdb's copy, which holds only in-frame ones; the method was immunoSEQ multiplex PCR. The sample yields roughly 350,000 clones, approximately 86% seen once. Material: peripheral blood, obtained in a trial of Ad26.COV2.S vaccine versus placebo. These receptors were taken from a person between 18 and 59 years old who received the Ad26.COV2.S COVID-19 vaccine or a placebo.

This chain uses TRBV5-6 with TRBJ1-4, with D tentatively TRBD1 (6 bases). CDR3 size: 14 residues. CDR1 SGHDT and CDR2 YYEEEE come from the germline V gene. The ends were cut back, 3 bases at V and 6 bases at J, with 12 bases in the middle. The CDR3 protein is CASSSTPGDEKLFF. Written as DNA, the CDR3 is TGTGCCAGCAGCTCTACTCCAGGGGATGAAAAACTGTTTTTT.

In nucleotides, the CDR3 is TGTGCCAGCAGCCTCACGACAGGAAACTATGGCTACACCTTC. Amino acids: CASSLTTGNYGYTF. This chain links TRBV6-5 with TRBJ1-2; weak D call: TRBD1 (6 bases). Germline V lookup: CDR1 MNHEY, CDR2 SVGAGI. The ends were cut back, 6 bases at V and 2 bases at J, with 13 bases in the middle. CDR3 size: 14 residues.

The J gene is TRBJ1-1, the V gene TRBV27, with D maybe TRBD1 (5 bases). The CDR3 sequence is 17 residues long. The V gene lost 7 bases and the J gene lost 0 bases, with 21 bases spanning the gap. Germline-derived CDR1 and CDR2 are MNHEY and SMNVEV (reference sequence). CDR3: CASTRGESVGMNTEAFF. The CDR3 region has the DNA TGTGCCAGCACGCGAGGGGAGTCGGTTGGGATGAACACTGAAGCTTTCTTT.

The V call is TRBV12-3 or TRBV12-4, the J call TRBJ1-2; D might be TRBD1 (5 bases). The V and J ends lost 6 bases and 4 bases respectively, with 12 bases between them. The CDR3 has 13 amino acids. CDR3: CASRESGAYGYTF. The CDR3, as DNA: TGTGCCAGCAGAGAGTCCGGGGCCTATGGCTACACCTTC.